Below, one TCR beta chain is given with its context. Its antigen is unknown. The sample comes from a study of T-cell reconstitution after alpha-beta-depleted transplantation in children. General observations from the study: Expanded graft clones, several hundred of them, were reportedly the source of alpha-beta T cells about two months after transplant. From surviving recipient T cells and thymic progenitors came the high day-60 TCRbeta diversity observed in some patients. T-cell numbers and diversity, one year after transplant, stemmed largely from T cells that were newly produced.

Germline values: CDR1 SGHDT, CDR2 YYEEEE. This CDR3 spans 14 amino acids. V was cut by 4 bases and J by 3 bases, with 10 bases left in between. Unique molecular identifiers were built into the TCRbeta library. One entry per CDR3 protein, called by TCRdb with MiXCR from the PCR reads. In the table there are approximately 110,000 distinct CDR3 sequences, more than 20% of which are singletons. The material sequenced was PBMCs, mostly from graft donor cells, taken 180 days after TCRalphabeta/CD19-depleted stem cell transplant. The sequence was obtained from a male patient aged 2 to 10 who had a stem cell transplant for chronic granulomatous disease, so the T cells may come from the graft donor. The chain links TRBV5-6 to TRBJ2-2, with D uncertain. The CDR3 sequence is CASSGGVDTGELFF. The CDR3 region has the DNA TGTGCCAGCAGCGGCGGTGTAGACACCGGGGAGCTGTTTTTT.